This TCR beta chain comes out of a study of B cell selection in AIRE deficiency. Study findings and constraints: About 30% of healthy-shared Treg TCRbeta sequences appeared in patient Tconv cells.

The data were produced by immunoSEQ multiplex PCR, yet TCRdb's version contains in-frame clones alone and is incomplete. The table lists about 21,000 clones, about 94% of them singletons. CDR3 size: 14 residues. Germline V lookup: CDR1 SNHLY, CDR2 FYNNEI. V gave up 5 bases and J gave up 0 bases, with 10 bases separating them. Regulatory T cells were sorted as CD4+CD25hiCD127low/negative cells. Worth noting for this clone: Its antigen is not identified.

The sequence was collected from a human donor with AIRE deficiency. This sequence joins TRBV2 and TRBJ1-1; D not certain. The sequencing sample was made of Tregs sorted from PBMCs. The CDR3 protein is CASSQDGLNTEAFF. The CDR3 nucleotides are TGTGCCAGCAGTCAAGATGGGTTGAACACTGAAGCTTTCTTT.